Included here is one TCR beta chain sequence, with context. What it binds is unknown. Naive CD8 cells comprised CD45RO-negative, CCR7-positively selected cells, excluding terminally differentiated effector memory CD45RA+ cells. Among the donors, all were Caucasian adults who lived in Nashville, Tennessee. Using immunoSEQ multiplex PCR, the repertoire was profiled, and TCRdb retains in-frame clones only, with some absent. The sample includes around 600,000 clones, 95% seen only once; the top ten take approximately 0.12%. CDR1 is MGHRA, CDR2 YSYEKL, per germline. The CDR3 is 15 amino acids. J gave up 1 base and V 2 bases, and 3 bases lay outside the gene matches. These data originate in a study of shared clonotypes between healthy human individuals. Findings and limits, study-wide: Several donors shared approximately 5% of their naive CD4 clonotypes. What rarefaction showed was incomplete sorted-subset sequencing despite large depth.

Material: naive CD8+ T cells sorted from blood. V gene TRBV4-1 combines with J gene TRBJ1-1; TRBD1 agrees at 8 bases. The receptor's source is a woman under 40 in good health. The chain's CDR3 is CASSQQGQGNTEAFF. The DNA for the CDR3 is TGCGCCAGCAGCCAACAAGGACAGGGGAACACTGAAGCTTTCTTT.